This TCR beta chain comes out of a study of blood T cell repertoires in COVID-19. Some clones are missing from TCRdb's copy, which holds only in-frame ones; the method was immunoSEQ multiplex PCR. The sample lists 120,000 to 150,000 clones, around nine tenths seen once, with approximately 2.4% in the top ten. The V gene lost 3 bases and the J gene lost 2 bases, with 10 bases spanning the gap. Germline loops: CDR1 KGHSH, CDR2 LQKENI. This CDR3 has 14 amino acids. The table lists this clone with a count of one. The sample consisted of peripheral blood. This clonotype originated in a human donor in a cohort sampled during active COVID-19. V usage is TRBV18 and J usage is TRBJ2-5, with D unresolved. CDR3 protein: CASSPDSTQETQYF. CDR3 coding DNA: TGTGCCAGCTCACCCGATTCAACTCAAGAGACCCAGTACTTC.